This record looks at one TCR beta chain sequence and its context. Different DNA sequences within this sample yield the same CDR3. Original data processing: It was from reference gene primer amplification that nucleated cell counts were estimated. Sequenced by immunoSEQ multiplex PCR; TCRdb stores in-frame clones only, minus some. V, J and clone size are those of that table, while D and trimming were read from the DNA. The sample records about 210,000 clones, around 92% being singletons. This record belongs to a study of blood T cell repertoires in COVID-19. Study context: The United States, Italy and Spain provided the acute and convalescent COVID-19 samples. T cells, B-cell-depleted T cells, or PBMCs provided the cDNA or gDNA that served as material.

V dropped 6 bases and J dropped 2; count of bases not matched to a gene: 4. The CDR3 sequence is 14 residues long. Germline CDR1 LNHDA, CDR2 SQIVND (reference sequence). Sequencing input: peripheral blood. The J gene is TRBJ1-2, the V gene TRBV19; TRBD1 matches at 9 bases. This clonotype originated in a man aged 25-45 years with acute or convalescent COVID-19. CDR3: CASSLQGANYGYTF. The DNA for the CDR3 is TGTGCCAGTAGCTTACAGGGGGCAAACTATGGCTACACCTTC. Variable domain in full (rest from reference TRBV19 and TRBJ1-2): DGGITQSPKYLFRKEGQNVTLSCEQNLNHDAMYWYRQDPGQGLRLIYYSQIVNDFQKGDIAEGYSVSREKKESFPLTVTSAQKNPTAFYLCASSLQGANYGYTFGSGTRLTVV.